These T cell receptor beta chains were read from a single sample in a study of shared T cell receptors in the human thymus. Measured with immunoSEQ multiplex PCR; TCRdb has only the in-frame clones, and not every one. Found here are hundreds of thousands of clones, 95% of them singletons; the top ten hold around 0.018%. Sequencing was performed on thymocytes. These receptors originate from a human donor. The CDR3 runs from the conserved cysteine through the conserved F or W. Each record gives: CDR3 protein, CDR3 DNA, J gene, D gene, V gene, CDR3 length, clone size. The D gene is left open where the match is weak. Size is omitted from some rows. Given values are once, few, many or a class for expanded clones.

cdr3_aa: CASSQKAEQYF
cdr3_nt: TGTGCCAGCAGCCAGAAGGCCGAGCAGTACTTC
j_call: TRBJ2-7
d_call: .
v_call: TRBV7-9
cdr3_length: 11
clone_size: .

cdr3_aa: CASSLEANEAFF
cdr3_nt: TGTGCCAGCAGCTTAGAGGCAAATGAAGCTTTCTTT
j_call: TRBJ1-1
d_call: .
v_call: TRBV7-6
cdr3_length: 12
clone_size: .

cdr3_aa: CASSLRHLQSRANVLTF
cdr3_nt: TGTGCCAGCTCATTACGGCATTTACAAAGTCGGGCCAACGTCCTGACTTTC
j_call: TRBJ2-6
d_call: .
v_call: TRBV18
cdr3_length: 17
clone_size: .

cdr3_aa: CASSTTGGPGELFF
cdr3_nt: TGTGCCAGTAGTACAACAGGGGGCCCCGGGGAGCTGTTTTTT
j_call: TRBJ2-2
d_call: TRBD1
v_call: TRBV19
cdr3_length: 14
clone_size: .

cdr3_aa: CASSLGGQTVSGNTIYF
cdr3_nt: TGTGCCAGCAGCTTGGGGGGACAGACCGTCTCTGGAAACACCATATATTTT
j_call: TRBJ1-3
d_call: TRBD1
v_call: TRBV5-4
cdr3_length: 17
clone_size: once

cdr3_aa: CASSSNTDTQYF
cdr3_nt: TGTGCCAGCAGCTCGAACACAGATACGCAGTATTTT
j_call: TRBJ2-3
d_call: .
v_call: TRBV7-2
cdr3_length: 12
clone_size: .

cdr3_aa: CASSPSGGALSYEQYF
cdr3_nt: TGTGCCAGCAGTCCGTCGGGAGGGGCCCTCTCCTACGAGCAGTACTTC
j_call: TRBJ2-7
d_call: TRBD2
v_call: TRBV27
cdr3_length: 16
clone_size: .

cdr3_aa: CASSIDPTTDTQYF
cdr3_nt: TGTGCCAGTAGTATAGATCCGACCACAGATACGCAGTATTTT
j_call: TRBJ2-3
d_call: .
v_call: TRBV19
cdr3_length: 14
clone_size: .

cdr3_aa: CASTRDSSTRSYNEQFF
cdr3_nt: TGTGCCAGTACTCGGGACTCTTCGACCCGCTCCTACAATGAGCAGTTCTTC
j_call: TRBJ2-1
d_call: .
v_call: TRBV19
cdr3_length: 17
clone_size: .

cdr3_aa: CASRFWDRGSNGYTF
cdr3_nt: TGTGCCAGCAGGTTTTGGGACAGAGGGTCAAATGGCTACACCTTC
j_call: TRBJ1-2
d_call: TRBD1
v_call: TRBV2
cdr3_length: 15
clone_size: .

cdr3_aa: CASGTDTQYF
cdr3_nt: TGTGCCAGCGGGACAGATACGCAGTATTTT
j_call: TRBJ2-3
d_call: .
v_call: TRBV19
cdr3_length: 10
clone_size: .

cdr3_aa: CASSLLGQGQETQYF
cdr3_nt: TGTGCCAGCAGCTTGTTAGGACAGGGACAAGAGACCCAGTACTTC
j_call: TRBJ2-5
d_call: TRBD1
v_call: TRBV5-4
cdr3_length: 15
clone_size: .

cdr3_aa: CASIGSRGGEQFF
cdr3_nt: TGTGCCAGCATAGGATCCAGGGGAGGTGAGCAGTTCTTC
j_call: TRBJ2-1
d_call: .
v_call: TRBV28
cdr3_length: 13
clone_size: .

cdr3_aa: CASSPRTGTLSGNTIYF
cdr3_nt: TGTGCCAGCAGTCCTCGGACAGGAACCCTCTCTGGAAACACCATATATTTT
j_call: TRBJ1-3
d_call: TRBD1
v_call: TRBV27
cdr3_length: 17
clone_size: .

cdr3_aa: CASSDSTSGSYNEQFF
cdr3_nt: TGTGCCAGCAGTGACTCTACTAGCGGGAGTTACAATGAGCAGTTCTTC
j_call: TRBJ2-1
d_call: TRBD2
v_call: TRBV6-4
cdr3_length: 16
clone_size: .

cdr3_aa: CASRGGFNTF
cdr3_nt: TGTGCCAGCAGGGGGGGGTTCAACACCTTC
j_call: TRBJ1-2
d_call: .
v_call: TRBV6-1
cdr3_length: 10
clone_size: .

cdr3_aa: CASSLSGRSSYNEQFF
cdr3_nt: TGTGCCAGCAGCTTAAGCGGGAGGAGCTCCTACAATGAGCAGTTCTTC
j_call: TRBJ2-1
d_call: TRBD2
v_call: TRBV5-6
cdr3_length: 16
clone_size: .

cdr3_aa: CASSLVGDGYTF
cdr3_nt: TGTGCCAGCAGCTTAGTTGGGGACGGCTACACCTTC
j_call: TRBJ1-2
d_call: .
v_call: TRBV7-9
cdr3_length: 12
clone_size: .

cdr3_aa: CASSCGTNEKLFF
cdr3_nt: TGTGCCAGCAGTTGCGGAACTAATGAAAAACTGTTTTTT
j_call: TRBJ1-4
d_call: .
v_call: TRBV28
cdr3_length: 13
clone_size: .

cdr3_aa: CASRPRGTGGRNEQFF
cdr3_nt: TGTGCCAGCAGGCCCCGGGGGACAGGGGGCCGAAATGAGCAGTTCTTC
j_call: TRBJ2-1
d_call: TRBD1
v_call: TRBV28
cdr3_length: 16
clone_size: .

cdr3_aa: CASSQEIAGATTPYEQYF
cdr3_nt: TGTGCCAGCAGCCAAGAAATAGCCGGGGCTACCACCCCTTACGAGCAGTACTTC
j_call: TRBJ2-7
d_call: .
v_call: TRBV14
cdr3_length: 18
clone_size: .

cdr3_aa: CASSLGQGGYGYTF
cdr3_nt: TGTGCCAGCAGTCTCGGACAGGGAGGCTATGGCTACACCTTC
j_call: TRBJ1-2
d_call: TRBD1
v_call: TRBV28
cdr3_length: 14
clone_size: .

cdr3_aa: CASSRQGGNTIYF
cdr3_nt: TGTGCCAGCAGTAGACAGGGGGGAAACACCATATATTTT
j_call: TRBJ1-3
d_call: TRBD1
v_call: TRBV28
cdr3_length: 13
clone_size: .

cdr3_aa: CASTDRTSYEQYF
cdr3_nt: TGTGCCAGTACCGACAGGACCTCCTACGAGCAGTACTTC
j_call: TRBJ2-7
d_call: .
v_call: TRBV19
cdr3_length: 13
clone_size: once

cdr3_aa: CASRPGQDKGFDSGANVLTF
cdr3_nt: TGTGCCAGCAGGCCGGGACAGGATAAAGGGTTTGACTCTGGGGCCAACGTCCTGACTTTC
j_call: TRBJ2-6
d_call: TRBD1
v_call: TRBV27
cdr3_length: 20
clone_size: .

cdr3_aa: CSVGGTGGRDTQYF
cdr3_nt: TGCAGCGTTGGTGGGACAGGGGGTAGGGATACGCAGTATTTT
j_call: TRBJ2-3
d_call: TRBD1
v_call: TRBV29-1
cdr3_length: 14
clone_size: .

cdr3_aa: CASSENWRRSYEQYF
cdr3_nt: TGTGCCAGCAGTGAGAATTGGCGTCGGTCCTACGAGCAGTACTTC
j_call: TRBJ2-7
d_call: .
v_call: TRBV6-4
cdr3_length: 15
clone_size: .

cdr3_aa: CSVGQKGETQYF
cdr3_nt: TGCAGCGTTGGGCAGAAAGGCGAGACCCAGTACTTC
j_call: TRBJ2-5
d_call: .
v_call: TRBV29-1
cdr3_length: 12
clone_size: .

cdr3_aa: CASSLPGIAGAYNEQFF
cdr3_nt: TGTGCCAGCAGTTTACCCGGGATAGCGGGAGCCTACAATGAGCAGTTCTTC
j_call: TRBJ2-1
d_call: TRBD2
v_call: TRBV27
cdr3_length: 17
clone_size: .

cdr3_aa: CASTLRQPNQPQHF
cdr3_nt: TGTGCCAGCACGTTGCGACAGCCCAATCAGCCCCAGCATTTT
j_call: TRBJ1-5
d_call: .
v_call: TRBV2
cdr3_length: 14
clone_size: .

cdr3_aa: CSEGRTYEQYF
cdr3_nt: TGCAGCGAGGGACGCACTTACGAGCAGTACTTC
j_call: TRBJ2-7
d_call: .
v_call: TRBV29-1
cdr3_length: 11
clone_size: .

cdr3_aa: CASSFLPGLAKNIQYF
cdr3_nt: TGTGCCAGCAGCTTTCTCCCGGGACTCGCCAAAAACATTCAGTACTTC
j_call: TRBJ2-4
d_call: .
v_call: TRBV5-4
cdr3_length: 16
clone_size: .

cdr3_aa: CASSGRGKPEKLFF
cdr3_nt: TGTGCCAGCAGTGGGAGGGGGAAGCCTGAAAAACTGTTTTTT
j_call: TRBJ1-4
d_call: .
v_call: TRBV25-1
cdr3_length: 14
clone_size: .

cdr3_aa: CASSLGSLSPLQPQHF
cdr3_nt: TGTGCCAGCAGTTTAGGGTCTTTAAGCCCCCTTCAGCCCCAGCATTTT
j_call: TRBJ1-5
d_call: .
v_call: TRBV28
cdr3_length: 16
clone_size: .

cdr3_aa: CASSLDRVWLGYTF
cdr3_nt: TGTGCCAGCAGCCTCGACAGGGTCTGGCTAGGCTACACCTTC
j_call: TRBJ1-2
d_call: TRBD1
v_call: TRBV11-2
cdr3_length: 14
clone_size: few

cdr3_aa: CASSQELASGSAGQETQYF
cdr3_nt: TGCGCCAGCAGCCAAGAACTGGCTAGCGGGAGTGCGGGCCAAGAGACCCAGTACTTC
j_call: TRBJ2-5
d_call: TRBD2
v_call: TRBV4-1
cdr3_length: 19
clone_size: .

cdr3_aa: CASSSPTSGPYEQYF
cdr3_nt: TGTGCCAGCAGTTCCCCGACTAGCGGCCCCTACGAGCAGTACTTC
j_call: TRBJ2-7
d_call: TRBD2
v_call: TRBV27
cdr3_length: 15
clone_size: .

cdr3_aa: CASSYARTGENNEQFF
cdr3_nt: TGTGCCAGCAGTTACGCGCGGACAGGAGAGAACAATGAGCAGTTCTTC
j_call: TRBJ2-1
d_call: TRBD1
v_call: TRBV6-5
cdr3_length: 16
clone_size: .

cdr3_aa: CASSQEGTVGNTIYF
cdr3_nt: TGCGCCAGCAGCCAAGAGGGGACAGTTGGAAACACCATATATTTT
j_call: TRBJ1-3
d_call: TRBD1
v_call: TRBV4-1
cdr3_length: 15
clone_size: .

cdr3_aa: CSVDLLPSGDTANTGELFF
cdr3_nt: TGCAGCGTTGACCTCTTACCTAGCGGAGATACCGCGAACACCGGGGAGCTGTTTTTT
j_call: TRBJ2-2
d_call: TRBD2
v_call: TRBV29-1
cdr3_length: 19
clone_size: .

cdr3_aa: CASSDGYNEQFF
cdr3_nt: TGCGCCAGCAGTGATGGGTACAATGAGCAGTTCTTC
j_call: TRBJ2-1
d_call: .
v_call: TRBV10-1
cdr3_length: 12
clone_size: once

cdr3_aa: CASSLLCRDTQYF
cdr3_nt: TGTGCCAGCAGTTTGTTGTGCCGGGATACGCAGTATTTT
j_call: TRBJ2-3
d_call: .
v_call: TRBV27
cdr3_length: 13
clone_size: .

cdr3_aa: CASSLEGTEAFF
cdr3_nt: TGCGCCAGCAGCTTGGAGGGGACTGAAGCTTTCTTT
j_call: TRBJ1-1
d_call: .
v_call: TRBV5-1
cdr3_length: 12
clone_size: .

cdr3_aa: CASSFYRGGLAGAPDTQYF
cdr3_nt: TGTGCCAGCAGTTTTTACAGGGGGGGACTAGCGGGTGCCCCAGATACGCAGTATTTT
j_call: TRBJ2-3
d_call: TRBD2
v_call: TRBV27
cdr3_length: 19
clone_size: .

cdr3_aa: CASSEGYNYEQYF
cdr3_nt: TGTGCCAGCAGTGAAGGGTATAACTACGAGCAGTACTTC
j_call: TRBJ2-7
d_call: .
v_call: TRBV6-1
cdr3_length: 13
clone_size: .

cdr3_aa: CASSLWSLRRPTQYF
cdr3_nt: TGTGCCAGCAGTCTTTGGAGCCTCCGCAGGCCTACGCAGTATTTT
j_call: TRBJ2-3
d_call: .
v_call: TRBV28
cdr3_length: 15
clone_size: once

cdr3_aa: CASSLGGLATHYEQYF
cdr3_nt: TGTGCCAGCAGCTTAGGGGGACTAGCTACTCATTACGAGCAGTACTTC
j_call: TRBJ2-7
d_call: TRBD2
v_call: TRBV7-2
cdr3_length: 16
clone_size: .

cdr3_aa: CASSRFRGEDEQYF
cdr3_nt: TGTGCCAGCAGCCGCTTTCGAGGGGAGGACGAGCAGTACTTC
j_call: TRBJ2-7
d_call: .
v_call: TRBV28
cdr3_length: 14
clone_size: .

cdr3_aa: CATSRGTGLRAIWNF
cdr3_nt: TGTGCCACCAGCAGAGGGACCGGACTACGAGCAATATGGAACTTC
j_call: TRBJ2-7
d_call: .
v_call: TRBV15
cdr3_length: 15
clone_size: .

cdr3_aa: CASSLMPSTGGYTF
cdr3_nt: TGTGCCAGCAGCCTCATGCCCTCAACCGGTGGCTACACCTTC
j_call: TRBJ1-2
d_call: .
v_call: TRBV27
cdr3_length: 14
clone_size: .

cdr3_aa: CASSFVNAEDMWCYTF
cdr3_nt: TGTGCCAGCAGCTTTGTAAACGCCGAGGACATGTGGTGCTACACCTTC
j_call: TRBJ1-2
d_call: .
v_call: TRBV5-5
cdr3_length: 16
clone_size: .

cdr3_aa: CSAPPLDEQYF
cdr3_nt: TGCAGTGCTCCCCCCCTGGACGAGCAGTACTTC
j_call: TRBJ2-7
d_call: .
v_call: TRBV20-1
cdr3_length: 11
clone_size: .